This is a list of T cell receptor beta chains from one sample in a study of post-analysis software for immune sequencing data. TCRdb re-analysed the PCR reads in MiXCR, keeping a single row per CDR3 protein. Among approximately 460,000 distinct CDR3 sequences listed, 40% to 55% were seen once. Sequenced: blood. All receptors come from a girl aged 10 to 17 with multiple sclerosis. Both conserved end residues are part of each CDR3. Each record gives: V gene, J gene, clone size, CDR3 length, D gene, CDR3 protein, CDR3 DNA. A D gene is named only where the DNA matches it firmly. Clone size is stated in some rows and not others, as once, few, many or a class when expanded.

TRBV5-6	TRBJ2-1	few	14	NA	CASSLNFRGGEQFF	TGTGCCAGCAGCTTAAACTTTCGAGGCGGTGAGCAGTTCTTC
TRBV12-3/TRBV12-4	TRBJ2-7	few	13	NA	CASSLEVPYEQYF	TGTGCCAGCAGTTTAGAAGTACCCTACGAGCAGTACTTC
TRBV4-2	TRBJ2-7	NA	16	NA	CASSQVGGAAPYEQYF	TGTGCCAGCAGCCAAGTGGGCGGGGCCGCCCCCTACGAGCAGTACTTC
TRBV9	TRBJ2-1	NA	15	TRBD2	CASSVGGGSLVEQFF	TGTGCCAGCAGCGTTGGTGGCGGGAGCCTCGTTGAGCAGTTCTTC
TRBV20-1	TRBJ1-2	NA	14	NA	CSAGDMGANYGYTF	TGCAGTGCTGGAGATATGGGCGCTAACTATGGCTACACCTTC
TRBV29-1	TRBJ2-3	NA	17	TRBD1	CSVGRDRGRIRTDTQYF	TGCAGCGTTGGGAGGGACAGGGGACGGATTCGAACAGATACGCAGTATTTT
TRBV7-2	TRBJ2-7	few	14	TRBD2	CASSQRLAGYEQYF	TGTGCCAGCAGCCAGAGACTAGCGGGCTACGAGCAGTACTTC
TRBV27	TRBJ2-7	NA	14	NA	CASSQHREPYEQYF	TGTGCCAGCAGTCAGCACAGGGAGCCCTACGAGCAGTACTTC
TRBV10-1	TRBJ2-2	NA	16	NA	CASSEGGGGNTGELFF	TGCGCCAGCAGTGAAGGTGGGGGAGGGAACACCGGGGAGCTGTTTTTT
TRBV20-1	TRBJ2-7	NA	14	TRBD2	CSASSTAGAHEQYF	TGCAGTGCTAGTAGTACGGCGGGAGCCCACGAGCAGTACTTC
TRBV7-2	TRBJ2-3	NA	16	TRBD2	CASSLAASGGADTQYF	TGTGCCAGCAGCTTAGCGGCTAGCGGGGGGGCAGATACGCAGTATTTT
TRBV29-1	TRBJ2-1	few	12	NA	CSVDLVYNEQFF	TGCAGCGTTGACCTGGTCTACAATGAGCAGTTCTTC
TRBV12-3/TRBV12-4	TRBJ1-4	NA	15	NA	CASSPNRATNEKLFF	TGTGCCAGCAGCCCAAACAGGGCAACTAATGAAAAACTGTTTTTT
TRBV27	TRBJ2-4	NA	16	TRBD2	CASSQRLAGLDHIQYF	TGTGCCAGCAGTCAGAGACTAGCGGGCCTCGATCACATTCAGTACTTC
TRBV7-2	TRBJ2-5	many	15	NA	CASSLPPRLGETQYF	TGTGCCAGCAGCCTGCCGCCTAGGTTGGGGGAGACCCAGTACTTC
TRBV7-2	TRBJ2-1	few	15	NA	CASSLTGSTYNEQFF	TGTGCCAGCAGCTTGACAGGCTCAACCTACAATGAGCAGTTCTTC
TRBV20-1	TRBJ2-1	few	15	TRBD2	CSARRDYQVSNEQFF	TGCAGTGCTAGAAGGGACTATCAGGTGTCTAATGAGCAGTTCTTC
TRBV5-1	TRBJ2-7	NA	15	NA	CASNPHGGSSYEQYF	TGCGCCAGCAACCCACATGGGGGTTCTAGTTACGAGCAGTACTTC
TRBV3-1	TRBJ2-5	NA	16	NA	CASSQLGVFDGAEQYF	TGTGCCAGCAGCCAGTTAGGGGTATTTGACGGCGCTGAGCAGTACTTC
TRBV28	TRBJ1-2	NA	14	TRBD1	CASRRQTGNYGYTF	TGTGCCAGCCGGAGACAGACAGGGAACTATGGCTACACCTTC
TRBV7-9	TRBJ1-4	NA	18	TRBD1	CASSLGAIRGRANEKLFF	TGTGCCAGCAGCTTGGGAGCGATCAGGGGGCGAGCTAATGAAAAACTGTTTTTT
TRBV7-2	TRBJ2-7	NA	15	NA	CASSLEASEAYEQYF	TGTGCCAGCAGCTTAGAGGCTAGCGAGGCTTACGAGCAGTACTTC
TRBV9	TRBJ2-1	few	17	NA	CASISCPAAQSYNEQFF	TGTGCCAGCATTTCTTGTCCCGCGGCCCAGTCCTACAATGAGCAGTTCTTC
TRBV25-1	TRBJ1-1	NA	13	NA	CASSAGWNTEAFF	TGTGCCAGCAGTGCGGGGTGGAACACTGAAGCTTTCTTT
TRBV12-3/TRBV12-4	TRBJ1-1	NA	15	TRBD1	CASSPRTGMRAEAFF	TGTGCCAGCAGTCCCCGGACAGGGATGAGAGCTGAAGCTTTCTTT
TRBV28	TRBJ2-1	NA	15	TRBD2	CASWGTEREHNEQFF	TGTGCCAGTTGGGGTACGGAGCGGGAGCACAATGAGCAGTTCTTC
TRBV28	TRBJ1-2	NA	12	TRBD1	CASFGTVYGYTF	TGTGCCAGCTTCGGGACAGTCTATGGCTACACCTTC
TRBV28	TRBJ2-7	NA	16	TRBD2	CASSGTSGSVNYEQYF	TGTGCCAGCAGTGGAACTAGCGGGAGCGTAAACTACGAGCAGTACTTC
TRBV29-1	TRBJ1-2	few	12	NA	CSVEDQGYGYTF	TGCAGCGTTGAAGATCAGGGGTATGGCTACACCTTC
TRBV29-1	TRBJ2-2	NA	14	TRBD1	CSVVDRGLVGELFF	TGCAGCGTGGTGGACAGGGGGCTGGTCGGGGAGCTGTTTTTT